Below, 18 T cell receptor beta chains from the same sample are listed, as sequenced in a study of Ad26.COV2.S vaccination and SARS-CoV-2 variants. Noted treatment: roughly 20 received Ad26.COV2.S at low or high dose, single or two shots; roughly 5 received placebo; per-sample allocation not given. The study sampled participants on day 63 after the first vaccine or placebo injection. Only in-frame clones appear in the TCRdb table, and some are missing; sequencing was by immunoSEQ multiplex PCR. Of around 350,000 clones detected, approximately 85% appear once; the ten largest clones hold roughly 3.5%. The sample was peripheral blood, taken in a trial of Ad26.COV2.S vaccine versus placebo. The receptors were sampled from a person between 18 and 65 years old who received the Ad26.COV2.S COVID-19 vaccine or a placebo.

V is TRBV7-9 and J is TRBJ2-1; TRBD1 might be the D (6 bases). Germline V gene lookup returns CDR1 SEHNR and CDR2 FQNEAQ (reference sequence). This CDR3 is built from 15 residues. V dropped 5 bases and J dropped 7 bases, with 18 bases sitting between them. CDR3 amino acids: CASSPRGGRWNEQFF. CDR3 sequence (DNA): TGTGCCAGCAGCCCGAGAGGGGGACGTTGGAATGAGCAGTTCTTC.

The genes are TRBV30 and TRBJ2-3; no clear D gene. CDR3 length: 13 amino acids. The germline CDR1 and CDR2 sequences are GTSNPN and SVGIG (reference sequence). Trimming pared 7 bases from V and 3 bases from J, leaving 14 bases between. This CDR3 reads CASTSPGTDTQYF. CDR3 sequence (DNA): TGTGCCTCCACCAGTCCGGGTACAGATACGCAGTATTTT. Combining the CDR3 with reference TRBV30 and TRBJ2-3 gives the whole variable domain SQTIHQWPATLVQPVGSPLSLECTVEGTSNPNLYWYRQAAGRGLQLLFYSVGIGQISSEVPQNLSASRPQDRQFILSSKKLLLSDSGFYLCASTSPGTDTQYFGPGTRLTVL.

The chain combines TRBV5-1 with TRBJ2-1; no definite D call. The V gene lost 4 bases and the J gene lost 5 bases, with 10 bases spanning the gap. This CDR3 is built from 13 residues. Germline V gene lookup returns CDR1 SGHRS and CDR2 YFSETQ. The CDR3 DNA follows: TGCGCCAGCAGCCAGGCCCCGAACAATGAGCAGTTCTTC. Translated, it gives CASSQAPNNEQFF.

V gene TRBV28 combines with J gene TRBJ1-4; D might be TRBD1 (6 bases). From germline, CDR1 is MDHEN and CDR2 SYDVKM. The V end lost 5 bases, the J end lost 7 bases, and 14 bases lay between the germline ends. CDR3 size: 14 residues. The CDR3 protein is CASSPSQGREKLFF. The CDR3 coding sequence is TGTGCCAGCAGTCCCTCCCAGGGGCGTGAAAAACTGTTTTTT.

This clone appeared a few times. This sequence joins TRBV12-3 or TRBV12-4 and TRBJ2-1; no clear D. V was trimmed by 3 bases and J by 12 bases, leaving 9 bases between them. The CDR3 consists of 11 residues. CDR3 in amino acids: CASSLANRQFF. CDR3 coding DNA: TGTGCCAGCAGTTTGGCGAATAGGCAGTTCTTC.

This chain connects TRBV9 to TRBJ2-1; 10 bases align to TRBD2. V lost 0 bases, J lost 7 bases, and 4 bases stayed unmatched. Germline lookup yields CDR1 SGDLS and CDR2 YYNGEE. The CDR3 loop spans 15 amino acids. The CDR3 region has the DNA TGTGCCAGCAGCGTAGCCCTAGCGGGAGTAAATGAGCAGTTCTTC. Protein: CASSVALAGVNEQFF. The full variable domain, rest sourced from reference TRBV9 and TRBJ2-1, is DSGVTQTPKHLITATGQRVTLRCSPRSGDLSVYWYQQSLDQGLQFLIQYYNGEERAKGNILERFSAQQFPDLHSELNLSSLELGDSALYFCASSVALAGVNEQFFGPGTRLTVL.

J is TRBJ2-1 and V is TRBV3-1 (or the pseudogene TRBV3-2); D gene unclear. Germline V lookup: CDR1 LGHDT, CDR2 YNNKEL (reference sequence). The CDR3 spans 14 residues. Trimming removed 5 bases from V and 0 bases from J, with 8 bases in between. CDR3: CASSFRSSYNEQFF. The CDR3 DNA is TGTGCCAGCAGCTTCCGGAGCTCCTACAATGAGCAGTTCTTC.

This sequence joins TRBV3-1 (or the pseudogene TRBV3-2) and TRBJ2-1; maybe TRBD2 (5 bases). Trimming cost V 0 bases and J 5 bases, with 11 bases left between them. This CDR3 has 15 residues. CDR1 and CDR2 (germline): LGHDT, YNNKEL (reference sequence). CDR3 in DNA: TGTGCCAGCAGCCAAGATTCTAGCCCCCACAATGAGCAGTTCTTC. It is translated as CASSQDSSPHNEQFF.

The chain links TRBV20-1 to TRBJ2-1; D perhaps matches TRBD2 (6 bases). V lost 3 bases, J lost 7 bases, and 19 bases lay in between. Germline loops: CDR1 DFQATT, CDR2 SNEGSKA (reference sequence). The CDR3 spans 15 residues. The chain's CDR3 is CSASIWRAERNEQFF. The CDR3 DNA reads TGCAGTGCTAGTATTTGGAGGGCCGAAAGGAATGAGCAGTTCTTC.

Written as DNA, the CDR3 is TGTGCCAGTACTTTAGGGCTGGGCCCATACGAGCAGTACTTC. It codes for CASTLGLGPYEQYF. V gene TRBV19 combines with J gene TRBJ2-7; no clear D gene. This CDR3 has 14 amino acids. V lost 7 bases, J lost 4 bases, and 17 bases lay in between. CDR1 is LNHDA, CDR2 SQIVND, per germline (reference sequence).

The chain uses TRBV6-5 and TRBJ2-7; TRBD1 might be the D (6 bases). The CDR3 has 15 residues. CDR1 and CDR2 from the germline V gene are MNHEY and SVGAGI. The V and J ends lost 3 bases and 3 bases respectively, with 15 bases between them. CDR3 DNA sequence: TGTGCCAGCAGTTATCCCGGGGACACACGCTACGAGCAGTACTTC. Translating gives CASSYPGDTRYEQYF.

This sequence joins TRBV27 and TRBJ2-7, with D possibly called TRBD1 or TRBD2 (5 bases each). The V gene's germline CDR1 is MNHEY and CDR2 SMNVEV (reference sequence). The CDR3 is 14 residues long. The V end lost 3 bases, the J end lost 1 base, and 10 bases lay between the germline ends. CDR3 in amino acids: CASSFGAVSYEQYF. For the CDR3, the DNA is TGTGCCAGCAGTTTCGGGGCGGTTTCCTACGAGCAGTACTTC.

The V and J genes are TRBV3-1 (or the pseudogene TRBV3-2) and TRBJ2-2; a possible D gene is TRBD1 (6 bases). Trimming removed 5 bases at V and 6 bases at J, with 19 bases between. In germline, CDR1 is LGHDT, CDR2 YNNKEL (reference sequence). The CDR3 covers 16 residues. The CDR3 coding sequence is TGTGCCAGCAGCTCCACAGGGCTAGGGTCACCCGGGGAGCTGTTTTTT. Amino acids: CASSSTGLGSPGELFF.

This clone showed up just once. The V and J genes are TRBV9 and TRBJ2-1, with 10 positions matching TRBD2. With V trimmed by 3 bases and J by 1 base, 7 bases remained unmatched. The CDR3 has 17 amino acids. Germline lookup yields CDR1 SGDLS and CDR2 YYNGEE. The CDR3 protein is CASSAATSGASYNEQFF. The CDR3 DNA reads as TGTGCCAGCAGCGCGGCTACTAGCGGGGCTTCCTACAATGAGCAGTTCTTC.

This chain uses TRBV4-3 with TRBJ2-1; D gene unclear. This CDR3 has 15 amino acids. The V end lost 1 base, the J end lost 7 bases, and 14 bases lay between the germline ends. CDR1 LGHNA and CDR2 YSLEER come from the germline V gene. CDR3 residues: CASSQANYPMNEQFF. CDR3 in DNA: TGCGCCAGCAGCCAAGCAAACTACCCGATGAATGAGCAGTTCTTC.

The chain couples TRBV2 to TRBJ1-6; possibly TRBD1 for D (6 bases). V lost 7 bases and J lost 10, with 14 bases in between. CDR3 size: 13 residues. Per the germline V gene, CDR1 is SNHLY and CDR2 is FYNNEI. The DNA of the CDR3 is TGTGCCAGCACGGGCAGGGGAGGCTCACCCCTCCACTTT. Its protein is CASTGRGGSPLHF.

The chain uses TRBV4-3 and TRBJ2-6; the D gene could be TRBD1 or TRBD2 (5 bases each). Germline CDR1 reads LGHNA; CDR2 reads YSLEER. This CDR3 has 20 residues. Trimming took off 1 base at V and 1 base at J, with 20 bases between the two ends. The CDR3 reads CASSQVAPGTDSSGANVLTF. CDR3 DNA sequence: TGCGCCAGCAGCCAAGTTGCGCCCGGGACCGATTCATCTGGGGCCAACGTCCTGACTTTC.

The chain carries TRBV19 and TRBJ1-1, with D perhaps matching TRBD1 (6 bases). The CDR3 is made up of 15 amino acids. Trimming pared 1 base from V and 5 bases from J, leaving 14 bases between. Germline V CDR1 and CDR2: LNHDA, SQIVND (reference sequence). The CDR3 DNA follows: TGTGCCAGTAGTATAGGCCCCCAGAGGGGGACTGAAGCTTTCTTT. It is translated as CASSIGPQRGTEAFF.